The clone carrying this T cell receptor beta chain has more than one count but fewer than ten. What it binds is not known. This CDR3 spans 14 amino acids. Germline CDR1 ENHRY, CDR2 SYGVKD. Trimming at V came to 0 bases and at J to 8 bases, leaving 6 bases not matched to a gene. Peripheral blood, roughly 11 milliliters per donor, was collected. The data derive from a study of blood T cells in healthy people across ages. Study as a whole: Template switching caught about one barcoded beta molecule for each two T cells. General study points: Naive CD4+ cells and diversity were both higher in long-lived donors than in aged donors. Observed TCR beta diversity showed a strong correlation with the percentage of naive T cells as measured by flow cytometry.

A second PCR of about 7 to 11 cycles used a sample-barcoded 5' primer and a J-beta primer mix. A single record per CDR3 protein comes from TCRdb applying MiXCR to the 5' RACE reads. The table includes some 1.4 million distinct CDR3 sequences, around two fifths detected once. Sequencing was carried out using blood. The V call is TRBV10-3, the J call TRBJ1-1, with TRBD1 matching over 7 bases. This TCR was sampled from a woman between 18 and 29 years old in good health. CDR3 region: CAISESPGGIEAFF. CDR3 DNA sequence: TGTGCCATCAGTGAGTCCCCAGGGGGGATCGAAGCTTTCTTT.